The 26 T cell receptor beta chains below come from one sample, sequenced in a study of Ad26.COV2.S vaccination and SARS-CoV-2 variants. Treatment meaning: roughly 18 received Ad26.COV2.S at low or high dose, single or two shots; 5 received placebo; per-sample allocation not given. Day 63 after the first injection of vaccine or placebo was the sampling time. Clones were read by immunoSEQ multiplex PCR, and TCRdb kept only the in-frame ones, dropping some. This sample has 380,000 or so clones, with 83% found just once. Sequenced here: peripheral blood, sampled in a trial of Ad26.COV2.S vaccine versus placebo. The source of these receptors is a person aged 18-65 years who received the Ad26.COV2.S COVID-19 vaccine or a placebo.

This sequence joins TRBV5-1 and TRBJ2-5, with 7 positions matching TRBD1. This CDR3 is 14 amino acids long. V lost 0 bases and J lost 2; bases outside the gene matches: 1. CDR1 is SGHRS, CDR2 YFSETQ, per germline. The CDR3 sequence: CASSLARGQETQYF. The CDR3 bases are TGCGCCAGCAGCTTGGCCAGGGGGCAAGAGACCCAGTACTTC.

The rearrangement uses TRBV5-1 and TRBJ2-2, with D possibly matching TRBD2 (6 bases). The V end was cut by 0 bases, the J end by 5 bases, with 14 bases between. Germline CDR1 reads SGHRS; CDR2 reads YFSETQ. This CDR3 region has 16 residues. DNA for the CDR3: TGCGCCAGCAGCTTGGGACCGCGGGGAAGTACCGGGGAGCTGTTTTTT. Translated, it gives CASSLGPRGSTGELFF.

The chain has TRBV5-1 and TRBJ1-1, with 10 nucleotides matching TRBD1. Germline V gene sequence: CDR1 SGHRS, CDR2 YFSETQ. CDR3 length equals 15 residues. After removal of 3 bases from V and 2 bases from J, the junction contained 4 bases not matched to a gene. For the CDR3, the DNA is TGCGCCAGCAGCTACATGACAGGGGGCAACACTGAAGCTTTCTTT. Its translation is CASSYMTGGNTEAFF.

As regards this clone: The same CDR3 is also encoded by other DNA sequences in this sample. J is TRBJ1-3 and V is TRBV6-5; 7 bases are shared with TRBD1. V dropped 6 bases and J dropped 2; count of bases not matched to a gene: 4. The CDR3 consists of 14 residues. Germline V gene sequence: CDR1 MNHEY, CDR2 SVGAGI. In nucleotides, the CDR3 is TGTGCCAGCAGCCGAGGGGGCGCTGGAAACACCATATATTTT. Amino acids: CASSRGGAGNTIYF.

The chain couples TRBV6-4 to TRBJ1-6, with D possibly matching TRBD1 (6 bases). The CDR3 has 15 residues. Germline V gene sequence: CDR1 MRHNA, CDR2 SNTAGT. Trimming removed 3 bases at V and 6 bases at J, with 12 bases between. The CDR3, as DNA: TGTGCCAGCAGTGAATCGACAGGCGGTAATTCACCCCTCCACTTT. Residues: CASSESTGGNSPLHF.

This chain connects TRBV20-1 to TRBJ1-2, with D unresolved. Germline V gene lookup returns CDR1 DFQATT and CDR2 SNEGSKA (reference sequence). Trimming cost V 3 bases and J 10 bases, with 6 bases left between them. This CDR3 has 9 amino acids. The CDR3 is CSASSDYTF. The CDR3 DNA follows: TGCAGTGCTAGTTCCGACTACACCTTC.

The V and J genes are TRBV11-2 and TRBJ2-7, with D perhaps TRBD1 or TRBD2 (5 bases each). CDR1 is SGHAT, CDR2 FQNNGV, per germline. Trimming removed 6 bases at V and 0 bases at J, with 12 bases between. The CDR3 totals 14 residues. CDR3 loop: CASRGDGFSYEQYF. The CDR3 DNA sequence: TGTGCCAGCAGGGGGGACGGGTTCTCCTACGAGCAGTACTTC.

The chain employs TRBV11-1 and TRBJ2-3; the D gene is possibly TRBD2 (6 bases). V was pared by 5 bases and J by 4 bases, with 19 bases between. Germline CDR1 reads SGHAT; CDR2 reads FQDESV (reference sequence). This CDR3 is 16 amino acids long. The CDR3 region is CASSLPGWRDADTQYF. CDR3 in DNA: TGTGCCAGCAGCCTCCCGGGCTGGCGGGACGCAGATACGCAGTATTTT.

To note about this clone: The same CDR3 also results from other DNA sequences found in this sample. The chain couples TRBV27 to TRBJ2-5; D call uncertain. V lost 3 bases and J 4 bases, leaving 6 bases between the germline ends. The CDR3 contains 12 residues. The germline V gene encodes CDR1 MNHEY and CDR2 SMNVEV (reference sequence). This CDR3 is CASSFWGETQYF. CDR3 DNA: TGTGCCAGCAGTTTTTGGGGAGAGACCCAGTACTTC.

Only one count was recorded for this clone. This sequence joins TRBV7-2 and TRBJ2-5, with D uncertain. The CDR3 consists of 13 residues. From germline, CDR1 is SGHTA and CDR2 FQGNSA. With 3 bases removed from V and 2 bases from J, the gap between germline ends came to 7 bases. CDR3 DNA sequence: TGTGCCAGCAGCTTGCGCCATCAAGAGACCCAGTACTTC. This gives the protein CASSLRHQETQYF.

This clone was seen more than once but under ten times. V gene TRBV12-2 combines with J gene TRBJ2-3; the D call in the table, TRBD2, was not verified against the DNA. TRBV12-2 is listed as a pseudogene. The CDR3 consists of 15 residues. CDR3 in DNA: TGTGCAAGTCGCTTAAAAACTAGCACACCAGATACGCAGTATTTT. Translating gives CASRLKTSTPDTQYF.

The chain links TRBV3-1 (or the pseudogene TRBV3-2) to TRBJ1-5; no firm D call. Germline V gene data show CDR1 as LGHDT and CDR2 as YNNKEL (reference sequence). Trimming took 5 bases from V and 0 from J, leaving 8 bases between them. This CDR3 contains 14 residues. This CDR3 reads CASSWAVSNQPQHF. The CDR3 DNA reads as TGTGCCAGCAGCTGGGCGGTTAGCAATCAGCCCCAGCATTTT.

The chain couples TRBV7-6 to TRBJ1-6; possible D gene TRBD1, 5 bases. V was trimmed by 1 base and J by 13 bases, leaving 17 bases between them. Germline V gives CDR1 SGHVS, CDR2 FNYEAQ. This CDR3 has 15 residues. The CDR3 DNA sequence: TGTGCCAGCAGCTTAGGGGGACTGACTGTGGGCCCCCTCCACTTT. This encodes CASSLGGLTVGPLHF. Complete variable domain (other parts from reference TRBV7-6 and TRBJ1-6): GAGVSQSPRYKVTKRGQDVALRCDPISGHVSLYWYRQALGQGPEFLTYFNYEAQQDKSGLPNDRFSAERPEGSISTLTIQRTEQRDSAMYRCASSLGGLTVGPLHFGNGTRLTVT.

V usage is TRBV6-5 and J usage is TRBJ2-7, with 8 bases lining up with TRBD1. The ends lost 7 bases at V and 3 bases at J; junction bases unmatched: 5. The CDR3 has 13 amino acids. Germline V gives CDR1 MNHEY, CDR2 SVGAGI. The CDR3 loop reads CASTRTGLYEQYF. The CDR3 bases are TGTGCCAGCACGAGGACAGGGCTCTACGAGCAGTACTTC.

The gene calls are TRBV29-1 and TRBJ2-7; 9 bases match TRBD1. Germline V lookup: CDR1 SQVTM, CDR2 ANQGSEA. Trimming at V came to 5 bases and at J to 5 bases, leaving 7 bases not matched to a gene. CDR3 length equals 13 residues. CDR3 residues: CSVHMDRGDEQYF. CDR3 nucleotides: TGCAGCGTTCATATGGACAGGGGTGACGAGCAGTACTTC.

This chain connects TRBV5-4 to TRBJ1-5; the D is unclear. V dropped 0 bases and J dropped 6 bases, with 4 bases sitting between them. CDR1 is SGHNT and CDR2 is YYREEE in the germline V gene (reference sequence). The CDR3 loop spans 12 amino acids. CDR3 nucleotide sequence: TGTGCCAGCAGCTTGGATGGTCAGCCCCAGCATTTT. This translates into CASSLDGQPQHF.

This clone has just a few counts. This sequence joins TRBV6-1 and TRBJ2-7, with D possibly being TRBD1 (5 bases). This CDR3 region has 18 residues. Germline CDR1 reads MNHNS; CDR2 reads SASEGT. Trimming removed 2 bases from V and 0 bases from J, with 20 bases in between. CDR3 DNA sequence: TGTGCCAGCAGTGAATTTGTGACAGCAACGTTAAGCTCCTACGAGCAGTACTTC. It encodes CASSEFVTATLSSYEQYF.

The chain joins TRBV6-2 or TRBV6-3 to TRBJ2-2, with 7 bases fitting TRBD2. Germline V lookup: CDR1 MNHEY, CDR2 SVGEGT. V gave up 2 bases and J gave up 4 bases; unmatched junction bases: 1. The CDR3 has 14 residues. The chain's CDR3 is CASSYGTTTGELFF. Written as DNA, the CDR3 is TGTGCCAGCAGTTACGGGACTACCACCGGGGAGCTGTTTTTT.

The V call is TRBV15, the J call TRBJ2-7; the D gene is possibly TRBD2 (5 bases). V was cut by 1 base and J by 2 bases, with 6 bases left in between. CDR3 length: 13 residues. Per the germline V gene, CDR1 is LNHNV and CDR2 is YYDKDF (reference sequence). CDR3 amino acids: CATSRGLPYEQYF. CDR3 DNA sequence: TGTGCCACCAGCAGAGGACTACCCTACGAGCAGTACTTC.

J is TRBJ2-3 and V is TRBV3-1 (or the pseudogene TRBV3-2); weak D call: TRBD2 (6 bases). CDR1 and CDR2 (germline): LGHDT, YNNKEL (reference sequence). V shed 4 bases and J shed 9 bases, with 11 bases lying between them. The CDR3 contains 12 residues. The CDR3 region is CASSPLADTQYF. CDR3 sequence (DNA): TGTGCCAGCAGCCCATTAGCGGACACGCAGTATTTT.

This chain connects TRBV5-4 to TRBJ2-1; D remains ambiguous. V was cut by 2 bases and J by 4 bases, with 10 bases left in between. Germline assignment: CDR1 SGHNT and CDR2 YYREEE (reference sequence). CDR3 length equals 14 residues. The CDR3 sequence: CASSFGRSYNEQFF. The CDR3 bases are TGTGCCAGCAGCTTCGGCAGATCTTACAATGAGCAGTTCTTC.

This rearrangement joins TRBV5-1 to TRBJ2-3; D unresolved. This CDR3 comprises 15 residues. CDR1 is SGHRS and CDR2 is YFSETQ in the germline V gene. The V and J ends lost 2 bases and 4 bases respectively, with 14 bases between them. This CDR3 is CASSLVRPSPDTQYF. CDR3 coding DNA: TGCGCCAGCAGCTTAGTCCGACCCAGTCCAGATACGCAGTATTTT.

In its sample, this clone was seen a few times. V gene TRBV4-1 combines with J gene TRBJ1-4; D remains ambiguous. Trimming pared 3 bases from V and 13 bases from J, leaving 15 bases between. Germline V gives CDR1 MGHRA, CDR2 YSYEKL. CDR3 size: 13 residues. In DNA form, the CDR3 reads TGCGCCAGCAGCCAGGTGAACCCCGTGAGACTGTTTTTT. Translating gives CASSQVNPVRLFF.

Turning to this clone: Other nucleotide sequences from this sample produce the same CDR3. The chain links TRBV7-9 to TRBJ1-1; D is unresolved. The CDR3 contains 13 residues. Germline loops: CDR1 SEHNR, CDR2 FQNEAQ (reference sequence). Trimming stripped 3 bases from V and 1 base from J, with 6 bases between. CDR3 bases: TGTGCCAGCAGCTTGTCACAGAACACTGAAGCTTTCTTT. Its translation: CASSLSQNTEAFF.

The rearrangement uses TRBV24-1 and TRBJ2-2; TRBD1 agrees at 8 bases. Germline V gives CDR1 KGHDR, CDR2 SFDVKD. V shed 4 bases and J 6 bases; nucleotides not matched to a gene: 12. The CDR3 has 17 amino acids. The CDR3 DNA reads as TGTGCCACCAGTGACTCGACAGGGGCCCAATTCTCCGGGGAGCTGTTTTTT. Protein sequence: CATSDSTGAQFSGELFF.

V is TRBV30 and J is TRBJ2-3, with D perhaps TRBD1 (6 bases). The germline V gene has CDR1 GTSNPN and CDR2 SVGIG (reference sequence). The CDR3 covers 13 residues. V lost 1 base and J lost 6, with 11 bases in between. This CDR3 is CAWSAGTTDTQYF. DNA of the CDR3: TGTGCCTGGAGTGCCGGGACAACGGATACGCAGTATTTT.